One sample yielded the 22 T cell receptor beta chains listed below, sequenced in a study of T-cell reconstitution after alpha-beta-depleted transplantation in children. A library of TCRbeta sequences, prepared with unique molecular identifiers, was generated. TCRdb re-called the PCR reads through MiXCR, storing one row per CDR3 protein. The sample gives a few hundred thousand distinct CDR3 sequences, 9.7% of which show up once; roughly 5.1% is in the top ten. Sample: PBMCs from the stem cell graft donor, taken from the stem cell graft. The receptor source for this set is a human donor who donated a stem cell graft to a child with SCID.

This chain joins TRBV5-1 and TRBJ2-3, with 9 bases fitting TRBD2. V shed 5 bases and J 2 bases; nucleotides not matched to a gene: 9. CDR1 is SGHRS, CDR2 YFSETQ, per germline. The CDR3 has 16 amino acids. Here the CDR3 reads CASRGRASGATDTQYF. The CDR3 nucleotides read TGCGCCAGCAGAGGGAGAGCTAGCGGGGCCACAGATACGCAGTATTTT.

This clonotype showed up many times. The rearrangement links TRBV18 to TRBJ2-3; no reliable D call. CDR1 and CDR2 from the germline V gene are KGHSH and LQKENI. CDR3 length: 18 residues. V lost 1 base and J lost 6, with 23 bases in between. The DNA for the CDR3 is TGTGCCAGCTCACCACTTGCCACGTCACAGACCTATGCGGATACGCAGTATTTT. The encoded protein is CASSPLATSQTYADTQYF.

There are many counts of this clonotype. The CDR3 coding sequence is TGTGCCAGCAGCCCCCTCACTAGCGGGGGGGAGGATACGCAGTATTTT. Protein product: CASSPLTSGGEDTQYF. The chain is built from TRBV11-3 and TRBJ2-3; 13 nucleotides agree with TRBD2. The junction had 8 bases not matched to a gene; V was cut back by 5 bases and J by 6 bases. CDR1 is SGHNT and CDR2 is YENEEA in the germline V gene. CDR3 length equals 16 residues. The whole variable domain, filled in from reference TRBV11-3 and TRBJ2-3, reads EAGVVQSPRYKIIEKKQPVAFWCNPISGHNTLYWYLQNLGQGPELLIRYENEEAVDDSQLPKDRFSAERLKGVDSTLKIQPAELGDSAVYLCASSPLTSGGEDTQYFGPGTRLTVL.

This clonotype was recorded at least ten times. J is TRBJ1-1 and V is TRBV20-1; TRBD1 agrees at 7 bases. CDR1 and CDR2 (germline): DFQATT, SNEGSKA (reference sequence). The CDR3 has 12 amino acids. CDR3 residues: CSLRDSYTEAFF. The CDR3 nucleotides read TGCAGCCTCCGGGACAGCTACACTGAAGCTTTCTTT.

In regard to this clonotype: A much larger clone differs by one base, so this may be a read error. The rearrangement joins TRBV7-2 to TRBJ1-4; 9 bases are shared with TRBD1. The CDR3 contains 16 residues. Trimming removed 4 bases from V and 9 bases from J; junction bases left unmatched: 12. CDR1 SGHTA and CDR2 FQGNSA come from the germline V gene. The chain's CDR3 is CASSSTTGGGGQKLFF. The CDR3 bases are TGTGCCAGCAGCTCAACTACAGGGGGCGGTGGGCAAAAACTGTTTTTT.

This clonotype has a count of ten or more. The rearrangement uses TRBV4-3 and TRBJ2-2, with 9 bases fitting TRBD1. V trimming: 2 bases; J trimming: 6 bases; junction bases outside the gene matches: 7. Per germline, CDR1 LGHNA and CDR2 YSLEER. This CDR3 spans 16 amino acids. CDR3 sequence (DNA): TGCGCCAGCAGCCAACCTGGGACAGGGATGTCCGGGGAGCTGTTTTTT. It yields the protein CASSQPGTGMSGELFF.

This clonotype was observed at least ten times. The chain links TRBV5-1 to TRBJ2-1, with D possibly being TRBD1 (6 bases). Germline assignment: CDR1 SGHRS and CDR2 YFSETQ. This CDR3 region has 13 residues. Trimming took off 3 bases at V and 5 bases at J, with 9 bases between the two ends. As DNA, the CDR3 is TGCGCCAGCAGCTGGACAGTAAACAATGAGCAGTTCTTC. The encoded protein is CASSWTVNNEQFF.

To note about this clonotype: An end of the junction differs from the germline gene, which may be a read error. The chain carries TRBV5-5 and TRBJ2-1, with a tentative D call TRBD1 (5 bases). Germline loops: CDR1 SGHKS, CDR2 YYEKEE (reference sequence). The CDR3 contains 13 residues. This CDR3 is CASSLVWGNGQLF. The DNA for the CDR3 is TGTGCCAGTAGCTTGGTTTGGGGCAATGGGCAGTTATTC.

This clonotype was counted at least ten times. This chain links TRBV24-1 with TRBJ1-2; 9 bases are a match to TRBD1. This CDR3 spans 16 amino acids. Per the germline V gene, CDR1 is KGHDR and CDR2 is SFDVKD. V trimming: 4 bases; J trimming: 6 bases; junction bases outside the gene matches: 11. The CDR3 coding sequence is TGTGCCACCAGTGAGGATGACAGGGGGTCGATGGATGGCTACACCTTC. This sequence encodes CATSEDDRGSMDGYTF.

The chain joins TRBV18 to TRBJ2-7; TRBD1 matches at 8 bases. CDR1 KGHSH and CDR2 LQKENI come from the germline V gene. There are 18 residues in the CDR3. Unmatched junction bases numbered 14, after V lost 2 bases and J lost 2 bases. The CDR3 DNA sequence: TGTGCCAGCTCACCATTTTCACAGGGGGACCGGAGCACCTACGAGCAGTACTTC. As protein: CASSPFSQGDRSTYEQYF.

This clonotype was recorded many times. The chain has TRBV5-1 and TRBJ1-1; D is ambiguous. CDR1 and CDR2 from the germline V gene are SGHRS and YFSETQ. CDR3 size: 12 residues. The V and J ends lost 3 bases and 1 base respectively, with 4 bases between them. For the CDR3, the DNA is TGCGCCAGCAGCTCGAAGAACACTGAAGCTTTCTTT. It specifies CASSSKNTEAFF. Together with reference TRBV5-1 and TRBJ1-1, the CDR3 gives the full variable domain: KAGVTQTPRYLIKTRGQQVTLSCSPISGHRSVSWYQQTPGQGLQFLFEYFSETQRNKGNFPGRFSGRQFSNSRSEMNVSTLELGDSALYLCASSSKNTEAFFGQGTRLTVV.

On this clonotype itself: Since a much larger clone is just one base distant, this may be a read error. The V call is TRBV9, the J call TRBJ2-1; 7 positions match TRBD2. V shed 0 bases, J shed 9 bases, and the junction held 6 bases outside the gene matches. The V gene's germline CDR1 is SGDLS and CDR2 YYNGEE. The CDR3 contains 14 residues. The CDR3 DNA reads TGTGCCAGCAGCGTAGCGGGACTACCGGGTGAGCAGTTCTTC. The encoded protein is CASSVAGLPGEQFF.

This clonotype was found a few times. The DNA for the CDR3 is TGCGCCAGCAGCCAAGTCGGAGCCGGAAATTCACCCCTCCACTTT. Its protein product is CASSQVGAGNSPLHF. The chain recombines TRBV4-3 with TRBJ1-6; no reliable D call. Germline-derived CDR1 and CDR2 are LGHNA and YSLEER. V was shortened by 1 base and J by 7 bases, with 11 bases between the two germline ends. The CDR3 has 15 amino acids.

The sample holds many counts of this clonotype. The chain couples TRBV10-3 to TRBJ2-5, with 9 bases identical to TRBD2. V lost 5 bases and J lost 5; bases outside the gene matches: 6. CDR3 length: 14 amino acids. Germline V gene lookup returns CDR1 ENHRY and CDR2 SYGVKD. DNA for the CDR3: TGTGCCATCAGTACAAGGACTAGCGCGGAGACCCAGTACTTC. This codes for CAISTRTSAETQYF.

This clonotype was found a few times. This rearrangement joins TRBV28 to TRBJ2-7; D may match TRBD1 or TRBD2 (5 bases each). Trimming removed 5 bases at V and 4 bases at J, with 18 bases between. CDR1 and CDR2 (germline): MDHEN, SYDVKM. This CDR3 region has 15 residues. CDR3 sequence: CASSPVGAVQYEQYF. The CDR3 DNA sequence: TGTGCCAGCAGTCCCGTCGGGGCAGTCCAATACGAGCAGTACTTC.

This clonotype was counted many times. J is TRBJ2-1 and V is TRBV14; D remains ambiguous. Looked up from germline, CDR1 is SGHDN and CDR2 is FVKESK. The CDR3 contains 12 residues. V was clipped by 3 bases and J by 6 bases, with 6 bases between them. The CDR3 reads CASSHLGNEQFF. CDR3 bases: TGTGCCAGCAGCCACCTGGGCAATGAGCAGTTCTTC.

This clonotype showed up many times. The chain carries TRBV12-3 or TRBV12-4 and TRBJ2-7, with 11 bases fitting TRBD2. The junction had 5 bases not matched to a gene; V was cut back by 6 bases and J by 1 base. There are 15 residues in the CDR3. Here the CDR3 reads CASSLLAGASYEQYF. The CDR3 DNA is TGTGCCAGCAGCTTACTAGCGGGGGCTTCCTACGAGCAGTACTTC.

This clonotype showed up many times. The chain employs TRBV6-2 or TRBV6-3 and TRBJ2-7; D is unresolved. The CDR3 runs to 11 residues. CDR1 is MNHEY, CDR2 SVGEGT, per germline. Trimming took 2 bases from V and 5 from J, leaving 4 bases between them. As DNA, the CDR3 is TGTGCCAGCAGTTACCCCAACGAGCAGTACTTC. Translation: CASSYPNEQYF.

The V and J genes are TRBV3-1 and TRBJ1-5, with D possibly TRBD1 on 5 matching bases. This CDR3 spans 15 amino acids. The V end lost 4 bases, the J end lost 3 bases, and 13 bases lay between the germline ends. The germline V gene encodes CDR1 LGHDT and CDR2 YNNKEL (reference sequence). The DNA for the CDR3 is TGTGCCAGCAGCCCAGGAGGACATCTCAATCAGCCCCAGCATTTT. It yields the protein CASSPGGHLNQPQHF.

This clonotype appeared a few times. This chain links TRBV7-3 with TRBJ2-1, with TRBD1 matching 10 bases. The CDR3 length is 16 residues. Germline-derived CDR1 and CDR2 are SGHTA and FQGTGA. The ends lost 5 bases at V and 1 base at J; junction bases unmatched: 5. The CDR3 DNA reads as TGTGCCAGCAGCCCCAGGGACAGGGGTTCCTACAATGAGCAGTTCTTC. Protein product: CASSPRDRGSYNEQFF.

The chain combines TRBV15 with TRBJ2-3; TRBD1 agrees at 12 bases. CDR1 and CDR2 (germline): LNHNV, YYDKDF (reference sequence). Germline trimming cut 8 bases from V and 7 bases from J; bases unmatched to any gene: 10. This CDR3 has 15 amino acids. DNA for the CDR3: TGTGCCACCTTACACCGGGACAGGGGGCTGTATACGCAGTATTTT. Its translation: CATLHRDRGLYTQYF. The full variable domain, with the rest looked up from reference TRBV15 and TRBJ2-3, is DAMVIQNPRYQVTQFGKPVTLSCSQTLNHNVMYWYQQKSSQAPKLLFHYYDKDFNNEADTPDNFQSRRPNTSFCFLDIRSPGLGDTAMYLCATLHRDRGLYTQYFGPGTRLTVL.

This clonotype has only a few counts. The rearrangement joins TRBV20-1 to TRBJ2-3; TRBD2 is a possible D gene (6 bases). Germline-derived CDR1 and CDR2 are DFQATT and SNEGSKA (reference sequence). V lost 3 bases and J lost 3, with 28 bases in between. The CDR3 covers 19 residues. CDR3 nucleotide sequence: TGCAGTGCTAGGCGGGGTATTGTGTTCCTACTTGGCTTAACAGATACGCAGTATTTT. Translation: CSARRGIVFLLGLTDTQYF.